Shown below are 8 T cell receptor beta chains from a single sample sequenced in a study of cytomegalovirus exposure and HLA in healthy donors. The study ran its PCR with 60 Vbeta and 13 Jbeta primers. Measured with immunoSEQ multiplex PCR; TCRdb has only the in-frame clones, and not every one. This table holds about 160,000 clones, around four fifths found once. The sequencing input was PBMCs. These receptors all come from a man aged 18 to 29 in good health and CMV-seronegative.

V and J are TRBV30 and TRBJ1-6; D possibly corresponds to TRBD1 (5 bases). Between the trimmed V and J ends, which lost 8 bases and 13 bases, there was a span of 33 bases. Germline CDR1 and CDR2: GTSNPN and SVGIG (reference sequence). CDR3 length equals 17 residues. In nucleotides, the CDR3 is TGTGCCCCAGGGAGGCCCCGTTACGATAATTCTGACTCTCCCCTCCACTTT. Protein product: CAPGRPRYDNSDSPLHF.

The chain has TRBV6-5 and TRBJ2-6; TRBD2 is a possible D gene (5 bases). CDR1 is MNHEY and CDR2 is SVGAGI in the germline V gene. The CDR3 length is 15 residues. Trimming shortened V by 6 bases and J by 2 bases, and 11 bases separated the two germline ends. Here the CDR3 DNA reads TGTGCCAGCAGGTCCGAGGAGGCTGGGGCCAACGTCCTGACTTTC. Its protein is CASRSEEAGANVLTF.

V gene TRBV6-1 combines with J gene TRBJ1-2, with TRBD1 identical over 7 bases. The J segment lost 2 bases and the V segment lost 2 bases, leaving 5 bases of the junction unmatched. CDR3 length equals 15 residues. Looked up from germline, CDR1 is MNHNS and CDR2 is SASEGT. CDR3: CASSELAGGNYGYTF. CDR3 DNA sequence: TGTGCCAGCAGTGAACTGGCAGGGGGAAACTATGGCTACACCTTC.

The chain recombines TRBV28 with TRBJ1-1, with a possible D match to TRBD1 (6 bases). The CDR3 covers 16 residues. V lost 8 bases to trimming and J lost 1 base, with 20 bases between them. In germline, CDR1 is MDHEN, CDR2 SYDVKM. CDR3 amino acids: CASPPTGGQGNTEAFF. The CDR3 nucleotides are TGTGCCAGCCCCCCCACCGGGGGGCAGGGGAACACTGAAGCTTTCTTT.

The rearrangement links TRBV27 to TRBJ2-7, with a possible D match to TRBD1 (5 bases). The CDR3 extends over 13 amino acids. Germline V lookup: CDR1 MNHEY, CDR2 SMNVEV (reference sequence). The V and J ends lost 8 bases and 0 bases respectively, with 11 bases between them. CDR3 amino acids: CASGHRSSYEQYF. The CDR3 DNA sequence: TGTGCCAGCGGACACAGAAGCTCCTACGAGCAGTACTTC.

The DNA of the CDR3 is TGTGCCAGCAGTCGCACCCGGTCGACTAGCGGGAAAATCTACGAGCAGTACTTC. It specifies CASSRTRSTSGKIYEQYF. This chain links TRBV27 with TRBJ2-7; 11 nucleotides agree with TRBD2. Looked up from germline, CDR1 is MNHEY and CDR2 is SMNVEV (reference sequence). Unmatched junction bases numbered 15, after V lost 5 bases and J lost 3 bases. CDR3 size: 18 residues.

The genes are TRBV29-1 and TRBJ2-3; 10 nucleotides align to TRBD2. CDR1 and CDR2 (germline): SQVTM, ANQGSEA. V trimming: 2 bases; J trimming: 6 bases; junction bases outside the gene matches: 8. The CDR3 sequence is 15 residues long. The CDR3 loop is CSVEPSGRAWDTQYF. CDR3 DNA sequence: TGCAGCGTTGAACCAAGCGGGAGGGCCTGGGATACGCAGTATTTT.

The J gene is TRBJ1-1, the V gene TRBV9; no clear D gene. Germline assignment: CDR1 SGDLS and CDR2 YYNGEE. The V end lost 4 bases, the J end lost 10 bases, and 17 bases lay between the germline ends. The CDR3 spans 13 residues. CDR3: CASSPALAGRAFF. CDR3 coding DNA: TGTGCCAGCAGCCCCGCTCTAGCGGGTAGAGCTTTCTTT. The full variable domain, rest sourced from reference TRBV9 and TRBJ1-1, is DSGVTQTPKHLITATGQRVTLRCSPRSGDLSVYWYQQSLDQGLQFLIQYYNGEERAKGNILERFSAQQFPDLHSELNLSSLELGDSALYFCASSPALAGRAFFGQGTRLTVV.